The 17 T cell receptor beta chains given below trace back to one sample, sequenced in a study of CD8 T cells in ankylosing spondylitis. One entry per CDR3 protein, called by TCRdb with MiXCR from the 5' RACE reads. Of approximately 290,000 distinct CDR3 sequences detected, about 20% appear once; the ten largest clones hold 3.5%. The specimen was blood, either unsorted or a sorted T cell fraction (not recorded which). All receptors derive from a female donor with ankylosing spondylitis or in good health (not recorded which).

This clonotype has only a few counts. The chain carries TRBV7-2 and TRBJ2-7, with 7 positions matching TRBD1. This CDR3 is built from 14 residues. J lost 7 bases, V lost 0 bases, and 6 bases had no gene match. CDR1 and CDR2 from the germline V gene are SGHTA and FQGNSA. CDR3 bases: TGTGCCAGCAGCTTAGCTGGACAGGACGATGAGCAGTACTTC. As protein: CASSLAGQDDEQYF.

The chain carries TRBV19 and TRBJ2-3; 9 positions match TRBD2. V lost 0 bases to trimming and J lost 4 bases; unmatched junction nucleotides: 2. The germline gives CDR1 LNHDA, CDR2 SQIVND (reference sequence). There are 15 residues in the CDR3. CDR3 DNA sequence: TGTGCCAGTAGTATAGAGGCTAGCGGGGCAGATACGCAGTATTTT. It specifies CASSIEASGADTQYF.

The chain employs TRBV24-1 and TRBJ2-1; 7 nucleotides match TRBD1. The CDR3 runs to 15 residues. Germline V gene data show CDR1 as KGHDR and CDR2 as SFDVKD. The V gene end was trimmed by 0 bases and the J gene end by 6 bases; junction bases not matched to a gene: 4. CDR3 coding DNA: TGTGCCACCAGTGATTTGGGTCGGGACAGCAATGAGCAGTTCTTC. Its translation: CATSDLGRDSNEQFF.

The CDR3 DNA reads TGTGCCATCAGTGGCCCGGCGGATACGCAGTATTTT. This encodes CAISGPADTQYF. The rearrangement uses TRBV10-3 and TRBJ2-3; the D is unclear. In germline, CDR1 is ENHRY, CDR2 SYGVKD. CDR3 length: 12 residues. V lost 4 bases and J lost 6, with 8 bases in between.

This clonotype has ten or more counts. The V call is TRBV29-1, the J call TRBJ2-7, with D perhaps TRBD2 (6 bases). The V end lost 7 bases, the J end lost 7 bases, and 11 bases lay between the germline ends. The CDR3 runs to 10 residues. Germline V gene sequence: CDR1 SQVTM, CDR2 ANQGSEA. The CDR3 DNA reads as TGCAGCGCCGTTCGGGGGGAGCAGTACTTC. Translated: CSAVRGEQYF.

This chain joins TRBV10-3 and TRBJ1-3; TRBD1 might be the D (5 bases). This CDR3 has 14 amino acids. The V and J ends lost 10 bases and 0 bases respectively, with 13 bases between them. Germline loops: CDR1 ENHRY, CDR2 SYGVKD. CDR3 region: CATGDSNSGNTIYF. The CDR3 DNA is TGTGCCACCGGAGACAGTAACTCTGGAAACACCATATATTTT.

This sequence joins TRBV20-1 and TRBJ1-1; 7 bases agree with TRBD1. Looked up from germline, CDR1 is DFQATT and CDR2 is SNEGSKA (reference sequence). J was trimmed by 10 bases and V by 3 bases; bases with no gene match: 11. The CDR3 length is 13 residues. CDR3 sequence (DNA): TGCAGTGCTAGGGGGGACAGCCTTTCGGGAGCTTTCTTT. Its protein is CSARGDSLSGAFF.

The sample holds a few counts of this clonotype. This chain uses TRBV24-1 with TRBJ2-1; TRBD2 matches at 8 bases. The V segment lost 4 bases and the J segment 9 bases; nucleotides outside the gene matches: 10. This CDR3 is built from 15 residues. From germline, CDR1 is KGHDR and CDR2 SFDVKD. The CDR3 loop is CATSDGRAGLVEQFF. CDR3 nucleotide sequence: TGTGCCACCAGTGACGGGAGGGCCGGGTTAGTTGAGCAGTTCTTC.

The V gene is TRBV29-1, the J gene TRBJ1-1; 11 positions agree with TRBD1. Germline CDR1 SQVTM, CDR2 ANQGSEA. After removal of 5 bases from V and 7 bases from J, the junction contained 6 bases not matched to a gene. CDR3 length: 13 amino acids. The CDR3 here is CSVRTGGEGEAFF. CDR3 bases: TGCAGCGTTAGGACAGGGGGCGAAGGTGAAGCTTTCTTT.

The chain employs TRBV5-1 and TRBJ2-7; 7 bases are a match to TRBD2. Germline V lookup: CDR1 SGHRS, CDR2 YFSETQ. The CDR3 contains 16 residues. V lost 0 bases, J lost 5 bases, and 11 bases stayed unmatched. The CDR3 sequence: CASSLVRTSGIHEQYF. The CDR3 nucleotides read TGCGCCAGCAGCTTGGTCCGGACTAGTGGAATCCACGAGCAGTACTTC.

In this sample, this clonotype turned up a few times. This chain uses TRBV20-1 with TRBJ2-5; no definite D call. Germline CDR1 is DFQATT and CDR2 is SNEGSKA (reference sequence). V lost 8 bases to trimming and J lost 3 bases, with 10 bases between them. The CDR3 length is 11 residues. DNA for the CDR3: TGCAGTACACTTACCAAAGAGACCCAGTACTTC. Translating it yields CSTLTKETQYF.

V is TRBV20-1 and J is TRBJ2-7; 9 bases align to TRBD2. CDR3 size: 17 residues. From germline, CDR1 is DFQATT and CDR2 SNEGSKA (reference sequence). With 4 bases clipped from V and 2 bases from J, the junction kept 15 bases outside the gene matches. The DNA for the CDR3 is TGCAGTGCTAAGGGGGGACCAGCGGGAGGTTCCCCCTACGAGCAGTACTTC. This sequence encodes CSAKGGPAGGSPYEQYF.

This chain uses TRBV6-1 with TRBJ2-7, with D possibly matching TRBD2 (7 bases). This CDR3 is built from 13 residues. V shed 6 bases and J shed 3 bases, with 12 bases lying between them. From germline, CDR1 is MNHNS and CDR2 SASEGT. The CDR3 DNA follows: TGTGCCAGCAGCTGGGGGGGCGACTACGAGCAGTACTTC. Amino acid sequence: CASSWGGDYEQYF.

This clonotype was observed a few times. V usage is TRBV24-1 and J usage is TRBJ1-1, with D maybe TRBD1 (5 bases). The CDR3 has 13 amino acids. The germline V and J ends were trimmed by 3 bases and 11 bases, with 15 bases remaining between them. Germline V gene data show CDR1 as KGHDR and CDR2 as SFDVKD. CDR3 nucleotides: TGTGCCACCAGTGATAGGGGTGACAAAGGTGCTTTCTTT. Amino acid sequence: CATSDRGDKGAFF.

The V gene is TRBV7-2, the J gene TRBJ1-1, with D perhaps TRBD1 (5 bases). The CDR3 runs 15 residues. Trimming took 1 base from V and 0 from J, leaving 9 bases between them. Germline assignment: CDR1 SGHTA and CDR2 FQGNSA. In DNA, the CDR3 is TGTGCCAGCAGCTTAGGGGGCAACATGAACACTGAAGCTTTCTTT. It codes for CASSLGGNMNTEAFF.

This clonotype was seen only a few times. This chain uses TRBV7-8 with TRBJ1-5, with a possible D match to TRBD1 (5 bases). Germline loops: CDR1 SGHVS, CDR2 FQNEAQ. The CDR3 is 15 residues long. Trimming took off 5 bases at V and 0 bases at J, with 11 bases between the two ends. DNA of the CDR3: TGTGCCAGCAGCCCTCGGGGCGATAGCAATCAGCCCCAGCATTTT. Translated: CASSPRGDSNQPQHF.

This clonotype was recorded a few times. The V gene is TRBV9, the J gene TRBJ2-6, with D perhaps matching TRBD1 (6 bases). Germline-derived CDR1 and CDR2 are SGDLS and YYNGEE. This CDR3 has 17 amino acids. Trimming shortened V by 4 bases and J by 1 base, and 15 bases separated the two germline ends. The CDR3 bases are TGTGCCAGCAGCCCAGGGACAAGGCATTCTGGGGCCAACGTCCTGACTTTC. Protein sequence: CASSPGTRHSGANVLTF.